Listed here are 19 T cell receptor beta chains from one sample, sequenced in a study of beta chain features in type 1 diabetes. Study outcomes and limitations: There was a moderate but significant shortening of TCRB CDR3s in all four CD4+ subsets of Type 1 diabetes patients.

These receptors' targets are unknown. Sequenced material consisted of expressed TCRB transcripts (all of the isolated RNA was reverse transcribed). Data came from immunoSEQ multiplex PCR; TCRdb stores just in-frame clones and leaves some out. Found here are over 650,000 clones, about 14% of them singletons; the top ten hold 0.035% to 0.04%. The sequenced material came from naive CD4+ T cells from blood. These receptors were collected from a man between 18 and 29 years old with type 1 diabetes.

A few counts support this clone. V usage is TRBV14 and J usage is TRBJ2-3; 10 bases map to TRBD2. With 5 bases clipped from V and 2 bases from J, the junction kept 7 bases outside the gene matches. Per germline, CDR1 SGHDN and CDR2 FVKESK. The CDR3 sequence is 16 residues long. The CDR3 here is CASSSLGLAATDTQYF. Here the CDR3 DNA reads TGTGCCAGCAGCTCCCTCGGACTAGCGGCCACAGATACGCAGTATTTT.

This chain joins TRBV6-1 and TRBJ2-5; D gene unclear. The length of the CDR3 is 12 residues. The ends were cut back, 7 bases at V and 2 bases at J, with 8 bases in the middle. Germline values: CDR1 MNHNS, CDR2 SASEGT. Here the CDR3 DNA reads TGTGCCAGCACCCTCCCGCAAGAGACCCAGTACTTC. Its translation is CASTLPQETQYF.

CDR3 amino acids: CASTTRRRGTSYGYTF. CDR3 coding DNA: TGTGCCAGCACCACCAGGCGTCGTGGGACTTCCTATGGCTACACCTTC. V usage is TRBV28 and J usage is TRBJ1-2; a weak D match, TRBD1 (5 bases). Germline CDR1 MDHEN, CDR2 SYDVKM. The length of the CDR3 is 16 residues. Trimming shortened V by 7 bases and J by 4 bases, and 22 bases separated the two germline ends.

Concerning this clone itself: The same CDR3 arises from other DNA sequences in this sample as well. V gene TRBV30 combines with J gene TRBJ2-7, with TRBD2 as a possible D gene (6 bases). The V and J ends lost 5 bases and 2 bases respectively, with 13 bases between them. The germline gives CDR1 GTSNPN, CDR2 SVGIG (reference sequence). The CDR3 spans 13 residues. CDR3 loop: CAWSRRGPYEQYF. For the CDR3, the DNA is TGTGCCTGGTCGAGGAGGGGTCCCTACGAGCAGTACTTC.

The chain combines TRBV7-9 with TRBJ2-1, with TRBD1 matching 7 bases. The CDR3 runs to 16 residues. Per germline, CDR1 SEHNR and CDR2 FQNEAQ (reference sequence). V was clipped by 5 bases and J by 12 bases; unmatched bases: 19. CDR3 DNA: TGTGCCAGCAGCCCTATCCGGGACAGCCCCAAATGGAGGCAGTTCTTC. Translation gives CASSPIRDSPKWRQFF.

The V and J genes are TRBV28 and TRBJ2-2, with D unclear. Germline CDR1 is MDHEN and CDR2 is SYDVKM. V shed 6 bases and J shed 1 base, with 12 bases lying between them. This CDR3 is 15 amino acids long. CDR3 nucleotide sequence: TGTGCCAGCAGCCCCCGTAGGGTGAACACCGGGGAGCTGTTTTTT. It encodes CASSPRRVNTGELFF.

V and J are TRBV7-2 and TRBJ2-3, with D maybe TRBD1 (5 bases). This CDR3 contains 13 residues. CDR1 SGHTA and CDR2 FQGNSA come from the germline V gene. The V end lost 10 bases, the J end lost 2 bases, and 13 bases lay between the germline ends. In DNA form, the CDR3 reads TGTGCCACCAGAAGGGGCCTCACAGATACGCAGTATTTT. Protein sequence: CATRRGLTDTQYF. Full variable domain (rest looked up from reference TRBV7-2 and TRBJ2-3): GAGVSQSPSNKVTEKGKDVELRCDPISGHTALYWYRQSLGQGLEFLIYFQGNSAPDKSGLPSDRFSAERTGGSVSTLTIQRTQQEDSAVYLCATRRGLTDTQYFGPGTRLTVL.

The genes are TRBV15 and TRBJ2-3; D unclear. Trimming removed 3 bases from V and 1 base from J, with 11 bases in between. Germline V CDR1 and CDR2: LNHNV, YYDKDF (reference sequence). This CDR3 spans 15 amino acids. The CDR3 DNA sequence: TGTGCCACCAGCAGGGCCTTCGGTCGCACAGATACGCAGTATTTT. It codes for CATSRAFGRTDTQYF.

The chain combines TRBV7-2 with TRBJ1-5, with 9 bases that match TRBD1. The ends lost 3 bases at V and 6 bases at J; junction bases unmatched: 6. The length of the CDR3 is 15 residues. Germline V gene data show CDR1 as SGHTA and CDR2 as FQGNSA. CDR3 coding DNA: TGTGCCAGCAGCTTGAGGACAGGGGACCTTCAGCCCCAGCATTTT. Protein product: CASSLRTGDLQPQHF.

This clone was detected a few times. The chain joins TRBV30 to TRBJ1-1, with D hard to call. Trimming took 0 bases from V and 0 from J, leaving 8 bases between them. CDR3 size: 14 residues. Germline V gene lookup returns CDR1 GTSNPN and CDR2 SVGIG (reference sequence). DNA for the CDR3: TGTGCCTGGAGTGTTGGCCAGATGAACACTGAAGCTTTCTTT. Translation gives CAWSVGQMNTEAFF.

With respect to this clone: Other DNA variants within this sample encode the same CDR3. V gene TRBV7-2 combines with J gene TRBJ2-7, with D unclear. The CDR3 is 13 amino acids. Trimming took 0 bases from V and 4 from J, leaving 7 bases between them. CDR1 is SGHTA, CDR2 FQGNSA, per germline. The CDR3 protein is CASSLAGLYEQYF. The CDR3 DNA is TGTGCCAGCAGCTTAGCGGGTTTATACGAGCAGTACTTC.

This clone has only a few counts. The rearrangement joins TRBV9 to TRBJ2-7, with D maybe TRBD1 (6 bases). Germline loops: CDR1 SGDLS, CDR2 YYNGEE. Trimming left V 0 bases short and J 9 bases short, with 13 bases between. The CDR3 is 13 residues long. The CDR3 bases are TGTGCCAGCAGCGTAGAAGTGACAGGACGGCAGTACTTC. This codes for CASSVEVTGRQYF.

This clone has only a few counts. The gene calls are TRBV4-2 and TRBJ2-5; D gene uncertain. The CDR3 loop spans 16 amino acids. V was trimmed by 4 bases and J by 2 bases, leaving 17 bases between them. Germline loops: CDR1 LGHNA, CDR2 YNFKEQ. CDR3 loop: CASSPIGGPVQETQYF. The CDR3 DNA reads as TGTGCCAGCAGCCCGATTGGCGGCCCCGTTCAAGAGACCCAGTACTTC.

This sequence joins TRBV19 and TRBJ2-5; TRBD1 matches 7 bases. V lost 3 bases and J lost 6; bases outside the gene matches: 7. Looked up from germline, CDR1 is LNHDA and CDR2 is SQIVND (reference sequence). The CDR3 sequence is 14 residues long. CDR3 DNA sequence: TGTGCCAGTAGTATCGGGACAGAGAGGAAGACCCAGTACTTC. This codes for CASSIGTERKTQYF.

Only a few counts were recorded for this clone. This chain joins TRBV27 and TRBJ2-3; possible D gene TRBD1, 6 bases. Germline V CDR1 and CDR2: MNHEY, SMNVEV (reference sequence). This CDR3 is built from 14 residues. V was pared by 5 bases and J by 2 bases, with 11 bases between. DNA of the CDR3: TGTGCCAGCAGTGGGGGCCTTCACACAGATACGCAGTATTTT. Residues: CASSGGLHTDTQYF.

The chain couples TRBV25-1 to TRBJ1-1; 7 bases line up with TRBD1. The CDR3 runs to 15 residues. Looked up from germline, CDR1 is MGHDK and CDR2 is SYGVNS. With 3 bases clipped from V and 1 base from J, the junction kept 5 bases outside the gene matches. The DNA for the CDR3 is TGTGCCAGCAGTGAGGGGGGGACAGCGAACACTGAAGCTTTCTTT. Protein sequence: CASSEGGTANTEAFF.

The chain links TRBV30 to TRBJ1-1; 8 nucleotides align to TRBD1. CDR1 and CDR2 from the germline V gene are GTSNPN and SVGIG (reference sequence). The length of the CDR3 is 14 residues. The V segment lost 5 bases and the J segment 1 base; nucleotides outside the gene matches: 6. CDR3 amino acids: CAWDWTGTNTEAFF. CDR3 coding DNA: TGTGCCTGGGATTGGACAGGGACGAACACTGAAGCTTTCTTT.

The chain couples TRBV7-2 to TRBJ2-5; D is ambiguous. There are 12 residues in the CDR3. V lost 2 bases and J 3 bases, leaving 4 bases between the germline ends. In germline, CDR1 is SGHTA, CDR2 FQGNSA. CDR3: CASSLSKETQYF. CDR3 nucleotides: TGTGCCAGCAGCTTATCTAAAGAGACCCAGTACTTC.

This clone was counted a few times. V is TRBV9 and J is TRBJ1-1; no clear D. The CDR3 contains 13 residues. The V gene lost 6 bases and the J gene lost 1 base, with 10 bases spanning the gap. Germline CDR1 reads SGDLS; CDR2 reads YYNGEE. CDR3 nucleotides: TGTGCCAGCACCGGGGTAGAGAACACTGAAGCTTTCTTT. It is translated as CASTGVENTEAFF.